What follows are 20 T cell receptor beta chains derived from one specimen sequenced in a study of control samples from healthy donors and cancer patients. The assay was immunoSEQ multiplex PCR, and TCRdb's table has in-frame clones only and misses some. The data show 2,800 or so clones, with 85% to 95% seen just once and around a third held by the top ten. Sample: PBMCs. These receptors were obtained from an older man with lung cancer.

The V gene is TRBV5-5, the J gene TRBJ2-2; a possible D gene is TRBD1 (6 bases). This CDR3 is built from 16 residues. Looked up from germline, CDR1 is SGHKS and CDR2 is YYEKEE (reference sequence). The ends were cut back, 2 bases at V and 3 bases at J, with 14 bases in the middle. The CDR3 DNA sequence: TGTGCCAGCAGCTTCCTGTCTCAGGGGTACACCGGGGAGCTGTTTTTT. Residues: CASSFLSQGYTGELFF.

The rearrangement joins TRBV5-1 to TRBJ2-7; the match to TRBD2 covers 9 bases. The germline V gene encodes CDR1 SGHRS and CDR2 YFSETQ. The CDR3 consists of 15 residues. V was clipped by 2 bases and J by 5 bases; unmatched bases: 8. CDR3 sequence (DNA): TGCGCCAGCAGCTTAGAGCGGGGGGCCCACCACGAGCAGTACTTC. Amino acids: CASSLERGAHHEQYF.

CDR3 amino acids: CASSEGRLTSGGYEQYF. The CDR3 DNA sequence: TGCGCCAGCAGTGAAGGCCGATTGACTAGCGGGGGCTACGAGCAGTACTTC. V gene TRBV10-1 combines with J gene TRBJ2-7; TRBD2 aligns across 12 bases. CDR3 length: 17 residues. V lost 3 bases to trimming and J lost 3 bases; unmatched junction nucleotides: 9. Germline-derived CDR1 and CDR2 are WNHNN and SYGVQD (reference sequence).

In its sample, this clone was seen once. The J gene is TRBJ1-1, the V gene TRBV5-1; D call uncertain. With 7 bases removed from V and 3 bases from J, the gap between germline ends came to 19 bases. The CDR3 is made up of 15 amino acids. CDR1 and CDR2 (germline): SGHRS, YFSETQ. This chain's CDR3 is CASCLDGREDTEAFF. The CDR3 DNA is TGCGCCAGCTGTCTTGACGGGAGGGAAGACACTGAAGCTTTCTTT. The entire variable domain, with the rest obtained from reference TRBV5-1 and TRBJ1-1, is as follows: KAGVTQTPRYLIKTRGQQVTLSCSPISGHRSVSWYQQTPGQGLQFLFEYFSETQRNKGNFPGRFSGRQFSNSRSEMNVSTLELGDSALYLCASCLDGREDTEAFFGQGTRLTVV.

The chain is built from TRBV6-5 and TRBJ1-1; D perhaps matches TRBD1 (5 bases). V was shortened by 5 bases and J by 3 bases, with 10 bases between the two germline ends. Germline-derived CDR1 and CDR2 are MNHEY and SVGAGI. There are 13 residues in the CDR3. The CDR3 nucleotides read TGTGCCAGCAGTAGGGTCAGGGACACTGAAGCTTTCTTT. Translated, it gives CASSRVRDTEAFF.

This clone was seen a single time. The V gene is TRBV12-5, the J gene TRBJ1-3; D not resolved. With 6 bases removed from V and 0 bases from J, the gap between germline ends came to 12 bases. The CDR3 loop spans 15 amino acids. Germline V gene lookup returns CDR1 LGHNT and CDR2 FRNRAP. DNA for the CDR3: TGTGCTAGTGGACCAGGCGCGAACTCTGGAAACACCATATATTTT. Protein product: CASGPGANSGNTIYF.

The chain employs TRBV7-5 and TRBJ2-7. TRBV7-5 constitutes a pseudogene. CDR3 length: 18 amino acids. The CDR3 DNA follows: TGTGTCAGAAGCTTATTCCCGGCAGGGCCCGGGGACTCCTACGAGCAGTACTTC. Translation: CVRSLFPAGPGDSYEQYF.

V is TRBV9 and J is TRBJ2-3; D is uncertain. The CDR3 is made up of 16 amino acids. V was trimmed by 3 bases and J by 6 bases, leaving 20 bases between them. Germline CDR1 SGDLS, CDR2 YYNGEE. CDR3 loop: CASSDHLVQPADTQYF. The CDR3 region has the DNA TGTGCCAGCAGCGACCACCTCGTCCAACCGGCGGATACGCAGTATTTT.

The chain employs TRBV5-1 and TRBJ2-3; D might be TRBD1 (6 bases). The CDR3 loop spans 15 amino acids. Trimming removed 5 bases from V and 0 bases from J, with 13 bases in between. Germline assignment: CDR1 SGHRS and CDR2 YFSETQ. As DNA, the CDR3 is TGCGCCAGCAGTTTTGGGACAACCAGCACAGATACGCAGTATTTT. Amino acids: CASSFGTTSTDTQYF.

CDR3 loop: CASSPWDRGMIGYTF. The CDR3 coding sequence is TGTGCCAGCAGCCCGTGGGACAGGGGAATGATCGGCTACACCTTC. The chain is built from TRBV7-2 and TRBJ1-2; 10 nucleotides line up with TRBD1. This CDR3 spans 15 amino acids. Trimming at V came to 5 bases and at J to 8 bases, leaving 11 bases not matched to a gene. Looked up from germline, CDR1 is SGHTA and CDR2 is FQGNSA.

The rearrangement joins TRBV19 to TRBJ2-5, with TRBD2 matching over 7 bases. The junction had 9 bases not matched to a gene; V was cut back by 3 bases and J by 5 bases. The germline gives CDR1 LNHDA, CDR2 SQIVND (reference sequence). The CDR3 has 15 amino acids. The CDR3 coding sequence is TGTGCCAGTAGTATCGAAGCGGGGCGTACGGAGACCCAGTACTTC. This sequence encodes CASSIEAGRTETQYF. Drawing the rest from reference TRBV19 and TRBJ2-5, the complete variable domain is DGGITQSPKYLFRKEGQNVTLSCEQNLNHDAMYWYRQDPGQGLRLIYYSQIVNDFQKGDIAEGYSVSREKKESFPLTVTSAQKNPTAFYLCASSIEAGRTETQYFGPGTRLLVL.

The gene calls are TRBV2 and TRBJ1-5; 9 bases map to TRBD1. With 6 bases clipped from V and 7 bases from J, the junction kept 4 bases outside the gene matches. The CDR3 extends over 13 amino acids. Germline V gene lookup returns CDR1 SNHLY and CDR2 FYNNEI. The CDR3 coding sequence is TGTGCCAGCAGAGGGACAGGGACGCAGCCCCAGCATTTT. It yields the protein CASRGTGTQPQHF. Based on the CDR3 plus reference TRBV2 and TRBJ1-5, the full variable domain is EPEVTQTPSHQVTQMGQEVILRCVPISNHLYFYWYRQILGQKVEFLVSFYNNEISEKSEIFDDQFSVERPDGSNFTLKIRSTKLEDSAMYFCASRGTGTQPQHFGDGTRLSIL.

J is TRBJ1-3 and V is TRBV9; the D is unclear. Trimming removed 0 bases from V and 4 bases from J, with 11 bases in between. The CDR3 sequence is 15 residues long. Per germline, CDR1 SGDLS and CDR2 YYNGEE. The CDR3 coding sequence is TGTGCCAGCAGCGTAGACCCCGCACGGGGAAACACCATATATTTT. Protein product: CASSVDPARGNTIYF. Complete variable domain (other parts from reference TRBV9 and TRBJ1-3): DSGVTQTPKHLITATGQRVTLRCSPRSGDLSVYWYQQSLDQGLQFLIQYYNGEERAKGNILERFSAQQFPDLHSELNLSSLELGDSALYFCASSVDPARGNTIYFGEGSWLTVV.

The chain links TRBV28 to TRBJ2-3, with TRBD2 matching over 9 bases. There are 15 residues in the CDR3. V gave up 2 bases and J gave up 4 bases; unmatched junction bases: 4. CDR1 and CDR2 from the germline V gene are MDHEN and SYDVKM. CDR3 nucleotide sequence: TGTGCCAGCAGTTTACACGGCGGGGGGGCAGATACGCAGTATTTT. It specifies CASSLHGGGADTQYF.

This clone has only one observation. This chain uses TRBV18 with TRBJ1-1, with D hard to call. CDR3 length: 14 residues. V shed 1 base and J shed 2 bases, with 8 bases lying between them. Germline V gene sequence: CDR1 KGHSH, CDR2 LQKENI. DNA for the CDR3: TGTGCCAGCTCACCACAGGGTCCCAACACTGAAGCTTTCTTT. Protein sequence: CASSPQGPNTEAFF.

The chain recombines TRBV18 with TRBJ2-7; possible D gene TRBD1, 7 bases. The germline V gene has CDR1 KGHSH and CDR2 LQKENI. V was pared by 2 bases and J by 5 bases, with 19 bases between. The CDR3 is 16 amino acids. Here the CDR3 DNA reads TGTGCCAGCTCACCATTGTCAGCGGCAGGGGGGCACGAGCAGTACTTC. This translates into CASSPLSAAGGHEQYF.

The V gene is TRBV14, the J gene TRBJ1-1, with D possibly TRBD1 on 5 matching bases. There are 15 residues in the CDR3. CDR1 is SGHDN and CDR2 is FVKESK in the germline V gene. Trimming shortened V by 4 bases and J by 3 bases, and 15 bases separated the two germline ends. CDR3 residues: CASSPGLGADTEAFF. In DNA, the CDR3 is TGTGCCAGCAGCCCGGGACTCGGCGCGGACACTGAAGCTTTCTTT. Full variable domain (rest looked up from reference TRBV14 and TRBJ1-1): EAGVTQFPSHSVIEKGQTVTLRCDPISGHDNLYWYRRVMGKEIKFLLHFVKESKQDESGMPNNRFLAERTGGTYSTLKVQPAELEDSGVYFCASSPGLGADTEAFFGQGTRLTVV.

The chain combines TRBV10-2 with TRBJ1-2, with a tentative D call TRBD1 (5 bases). This CDR3 comprises 14 residues. CDR1 and CDR2 from the germline V gene are WSHSY and SAAADI. Trimming removed 0 bases at V and 4 bases at J, with 9 bases between. CDR3 in DNA: TGCGCCAGCAGTGAGTCTGGGGGGACCTATGGCTACACCTTC. It specifies CASSESGGTYGYTF.

V gene TRBV4-1 combines with J gene TRBJ2-7, with D uncertain. The CDR3 has 15 residues. The germline CDR1 and CDR2 sequences are MGHRA and YSYEKL. V was pared by 0 bases and J by 3 bases, with 12 bases between. The CDR3 nucleotides read TGCGCCAGCAGCCAAGATAGGCAGTTTCGCTACGAGCAGTACTTC. Residues: CASSQDRQFRYEQYF.

This clone was found once. The J gene is TRBJ2-5, the V gene TRBV18, with TRBD2 matching over 9 bases. Trimming removed 2 bases from V and 2 bases from J; junction bases left unmatched: 3. The germline CDR1 and CDR2 sequences are KGHSH and LQKENI. The CDR3 is made up of 15 amino acids. The CDR3 sequence: CASSPTAGGQETQYF. Here the CDR3 DNA reads TGTGCCAGCTCACCAACAGCGGGGGGTCAAGAGACCCAGTACTTC.